The 14 T cell receptor beta chains listed next were all sequenced from one sample in a study of response to subunit inactivated influenza vaccine. TCRdb re-analysed the RT-PCR reads in MiXCR, keeping a single row per CDR3 protein. The sample includes around 600,000 distinct CDR3 sequences, approximately 10% of them seen just once. This same sample was also part of a study on T cells expressing NK-cell markers. From that paper: Synthesis of TCR beta cDNA relied on 5'RACE template switching carrying UMIs.

Sequenced material: PBMCs from blood, taken on the day of vaccination. The receptors derive from a man aged 45-65 years who received an inactivated influenza vaccine.

This clonotype occurred a few times. The J gene is TRBJ2-5, the V gene TRBV4-1; a weak D match, TRBD1 (6 bases). There are 15 residues in the CDR3. CDR1 and CDR2 (germline): MGHRA, YSYEKL. Trimming took 4 bases from V and 5 from J, leaving 17 bases between them. The CDR3 is CASSLVGGRLETQYF. CDR3 bases: TGCGCCAGCAGCCTTGTTGGGGGCCGGTTGGAGACCCAGTACTTC.

The chain links TRBV29-1 to TRBJ1-2; 7 nucleotides agree with TRBD1. The CDR3 sequence is 12 residues long. Trimming at V came to 3 bases and at J to 3 bases, leaving 1 base not matched to a gene. Germline loops: CDR1 SQVTM, CDR2 ANQGSEA. The CDR3 sequence: CSVDQGDYGYTF. The DNA of the CDR3 is TGCAGCGTTGACCAGGGGGACTATGGCTACACCTTC.

The rearrangement links TRBV4-3 to TRBJ2-7, with 9 positions matching TRBD1. With V trimmed by 4 bases and J by 6 bases, 13 bases remained unmatched. This CDR3 region has 16 residues. Germline V gives CDR1 LGHNA, CDR2 YSLEER. The CDR3 DNA reads TGCGCCAGCAGCCCCATGGGACAGGGCCTGAGGAGCGAGCAGTACTTC. It encodes CASSPMGQGLRSEQYF.

V usage is TRBV18 and J usage is TRBJ2-7; tentatively, D is TRBD1 (5 bases). There are 15 residues in the CDR3. V was cut by 6 bases and J by 2 bases, with 17 bases left in between. The germline CDR1 and CDR2 sequences are KGHSH and LQKENI. Here the CDR3 DNA reads TGTGCCAGCTCCCCCGGACAAACGACGGCCTACGAGCAGTACTTC. Amino acids: CASSPGQTTAYEQYF. The full variable domain, rest sourced from reference TRBV18 and TRBJ2-7, is NAGVMQNPRHLVRRRGQEARLRCSPMKGHSHVYWYRQLPEEGLKFMVYLQKENIIDESGMPKERFSAEFPKEGPSILRIQQVVRGDSAAYFCASSPGQTTAYEQYFGPGTRLTVT.

This clonotype appeared many times. This chain links TRBV7-2 with TRBJ2-7; D is ambiguous. V was clipped by 0 bases and J by 4 bases, with 7 bases between them. Per germline, CDR1 SGHTA and CDR2 FQGNSA. This CDR3 contains 13 residues. In nucleotides, the CDR3 is TGTGCCAGCAGCTTAGCACTGACATACGAGCAGTACTTC. Its protein is CASSLALTYEQYF.

The sample holds a few counts of this clonotype. The chain carries TRBV6-2 or TRBV6-3 and TRBJ2-7; 13 bases line up with TRBD2. Germline V CDR1 and CDR2: MNHEY, SVGEGT. CDR3 length: 15 amino acids. Trimming cost V 7 bases and J 5 bases; bases outside gene matches: 8. In nucleotides, the CDR3 is TGTGCCAGCAATAAGGGACTAGCGGGACCAAACGAGCAGTACTTC. Its protein is CASNKGLAGPNEQYF.

This clonotype appeared many times. This rearrangement joins TRBV5-6 to TRBJ2-3, with D possibly TRBD2 on 7 matching bases. The V end lost 0 bases, the J end lost 4 bases, and 12 bases lay between the germline ends. The V gene's germline CDR1 is SGHDT and CDR2 YYEEEE. This CDR3 is built from 15 residues. The CDR3 DNA reads TGTGCCAGCAGCTTGGATACAGGGAGGGCAGATACGCAGTATTTT. This translates into CASSLDTGRADTQYF.

This clonotype was counted only a few times. This rearrangement joins TRBV28 to TRBJ2-1, with 11 bases matching TRBD2. Germline CDR1 MDHEN, CDR2 SYDVKM. The CDR3 spans 18 residues. After removal of 4 bases from V and 3 bases from J, the junction contained 11 bases not matched to a gene. The CDR3 is CASSSPESGLAVYNEQFF. CDR3 nucleotide sequence: TGTGCCAGCAGTTCACCCGAATCGGGACTAGCGGTCTACAATGAGCAGTTCTTC.

This clonotype was detected many times. V gene TRBV29-1 combines with J gene TRBJ2-1; 9 nucleotides align to TRBD2. Germline CDR1 reads SQVTM; CDR2 reads ANQGSEA. V trimming: 0 bases; J trimming: 8 bases; junction bases outside the gene matches: 17. This CDR3 has 18 amino acids. This CDR3 reads CSVEELFRTSVEWDEQFF. The CDR3 DNA reads TGCAGCGTTGAAGAGTTATTCCGGACTAGCGTGGAATGGGATGAGCAGTTCTTC.

The V and J genes are TRBV5-1 and TRBJ1-2; a possible D gene is TRBD1 (5 bases). CDR3 size: 14 residues. Trimming left V 5 bases short and J 3 bases short, with 14 bases between. Germline V gene sequence: CDR1 SGHRS, CDR2 YFSETQ. CDR3 region: CASSRSGLDYGYTF. In nucleotides, the CDR3 is TGCGCCAGCAGTAGATCAGGGTTGGACTATGGCTACACCTTC.

The V call is TRBV12-3 or TRBV12-4, the J call TRBJ1-1, with D possibly matching TRBD1 (6 bases). Trimming shortened V by 7 bases and J by 5 bases, and 17 bases separated the two germline ends. The CDR3 extends over 14 amino acids. The CDR3 nucleotides read TGTGCCAGCACCGTGTCAGGGGTCGGGACTGAAGCTTTCTTT. Translating it yields CASTVSGVGTEAFF.

V is TRBV29-1 and J is TRBJ2-3; D tentatively fits TRBD1 or TRBD2 (6 bases each). Germline V lookup: CDR1 SQVTM, CDR2 ANQGSEA. The CDR3 spans 13 residues. V was shortened by 7 bases and J by 6 bases, with 17 bases between the two germline ends. The CDR3: CSAGLTGRDTQYF. The CDR3 DNA is TGCAGCGCCGGTCTTACAGGGAGGGATACGCAGTATTTT.

This clonotype occurred a few times. V is TRBV7-9 and J is TRBJ2-3; TRBD1 or TRBD2 may be the D gene (5 bases each). Trimming left V 2 bases short and J 3 bases short, with 15 bases between. Germline CDR1 is SEHNR and CDR2 is FQNEAQ (reference sequence). This CDR3 has 16 amino acids. CDR3 region: CASSLIPGRPTDTQYF. In DNA, the CDR3 is TGTGCCAGCAGCTTAATCCCGGGACGCCCAACAGATACGCAGTATTTT.

A few counts support this clonotype. The chain carries TRBV7-8 and TRBJ1-4; TRBD1 matches at 9 bases. Germline assignment: CDR1 SGHVS and CDR2 FQNEAQ. The CDR3 loop spans 15 amino acids. After removal of 1 base from V and 8 bases from J, the junction contained 5 bases not matched to a gene. The CDR3 region has the DNA TGTGCCAGCAGCTTAGGGGGGACAGGGAAGGAAAAACTGTTTTTT. As protein: CASSLGGTGKEKLFF.